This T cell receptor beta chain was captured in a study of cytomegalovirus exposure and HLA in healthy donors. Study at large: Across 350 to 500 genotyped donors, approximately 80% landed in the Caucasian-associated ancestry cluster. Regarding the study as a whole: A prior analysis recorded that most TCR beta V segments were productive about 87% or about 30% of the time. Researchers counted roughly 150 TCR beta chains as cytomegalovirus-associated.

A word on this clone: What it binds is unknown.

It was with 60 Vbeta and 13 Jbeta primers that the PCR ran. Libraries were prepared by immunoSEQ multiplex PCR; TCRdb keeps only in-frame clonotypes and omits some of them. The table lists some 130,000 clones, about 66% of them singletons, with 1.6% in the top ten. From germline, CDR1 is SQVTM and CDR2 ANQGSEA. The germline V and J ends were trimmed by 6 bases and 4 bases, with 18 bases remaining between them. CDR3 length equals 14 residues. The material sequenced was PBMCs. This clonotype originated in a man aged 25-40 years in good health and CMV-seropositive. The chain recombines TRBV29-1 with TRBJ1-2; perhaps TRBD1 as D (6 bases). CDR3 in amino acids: CSVAETGLSYGYTF. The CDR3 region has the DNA TGCAGCGTCGCCGAAACAGGGTTAAGCTATGGCTACACCTTC.